Listed here are 5 T cell receptor beta chains from one sample, sequenced in a study of T cells after yellow fever vaccination. Via MiXCR, TCRdb re-called the 5' RACE reads, giving one row per CDR3 protein. The sample lists about 340,000 distinct CDR3 sequences; about an eighth were seen once. Sample: CD4+ T cells sorted from PBMCs, taken 15 days after the yellow fever booster vaccination. Receptor source: a man aged 18 to 30 who received the YFV17D yellow fever vaccine.

V and J are TRBV7-3 and TRBJ2-3, with D tentatively TRBD2 (5 bases). Germline V CDR1 and CDR2: SGHTA, FQGTGA. The CDR3 has 14 residues. V dropped 3 bases and J dropped 2 bases, with 9 bases sitting between them. Here the CDR3 reads CASSFLGVTDTQYF. The CDR3 bases are TGTGCCAGCAGCTTTTTGGGAGTCACAGATACGCAGTATTTT.

The sample holds many counts of this clonotype. The chain couples TRBV7-9 to TRBJ1-1; no firm D call. The CDR3 loop spans 13 amino acids. Trimming took off 6 bases at V and 0 bases at J, with 8 bases between the two ends. Germline V gene data show CDR1 as SEHNR and CDR2 as FQNEAQ (reference sequence). CDR3 in amino acids: CASRGTMNTEAFF. Here the CDR3 DNA reads TGTGCCAGCAGGGGAACCATGAACACTGAAGCTTTCTTT.

This clonotype appeared a few times. The rearrangement joins TRBV7-2 to TRBJ2-7; D gene ambiguous. CDR1 and CDR2 from the germline V gene are SGHTA and FQGNSA. Trimming took 5 bases from V and 6 from J, leaving 23 bases between them. The CDR3 is 16 amino acids. DNA of the CDR3: TGTGCCAGCAGCCCGGTCGGGTGGGAAGCCGCGCTCGAGCAGTACTTC. It codes for CASSPVGWEAALEQYF.

This clonotype was seen many times. This chain joins TRBV11-2 and TRBJ1-1; D is uncertain. The CDR3 is 12 amino acids. Deletions cut 3 bases from V and 3 bases from J, with 5 bases between. The germline V gene has CDR1 SGHAT and CDR2 FQNNGV. The chain's CDR3 is CASSLAYTEAFF. The CDR3 nucleotides are TGTGCCAGCAGCTTGGCTTACACTGAAGCTTTCTTT.

This clonotype occurred a few times. The V call is TRBV28, the J call TRBJ1-5; TRBD1 is a possible D gene (6 bases). Germline V lookup: CDR1 MDHEN, CDR2 SYDVKM. This CDR3 has 14 residues. V was shortened by 8 bases and J by 5 bases, with 16 bases between the two germline ends. In DNA form, the CDR3 reads TGTGCCAGCTCCGCCGGGACATTTTATCAGCCCCAGCATTTT. It codes for CASSAGTFYQPQHF.